This TCR beta chain was captured by sequencing in a study of blood T cell repertoires in COVID-19. Study-wide context: The samples span acute and convalescent COVID-19 from the United States, Italy and Spain. From T cells, B-cell-depleted T cells, or PBMCs came the material, which was cDNA or gDNA.

The germline gives CDR1 MNHEY, CDR2 SVGAGI. The CDR3 loop spans 16 amino acids. With 0 bases removed from V and 4 bases from J, the gap between germline ends came to 15 bases. Measured with immunoSEQ multiplex PCR; TCRdb has only the in-frame clones, and not every one. The table records roughly 46,000 clones, 75% to 90% of them present only once. The rearrangement links TRBV6-5 to TRBJ1-1; TRBD1 might be the D (5 bases). The source is a human donor with active COVID-19. The donor label of this sample is uncertain. The material sequenced was peripheral blood. CDR3 protein: CASSYSRGGYVTEAFF. In DNA form, the CDR3 reads TGTGCCAGCAGTTACTCCCGGGGGGGGTACGTCACTGAAGCTTTCTTT.